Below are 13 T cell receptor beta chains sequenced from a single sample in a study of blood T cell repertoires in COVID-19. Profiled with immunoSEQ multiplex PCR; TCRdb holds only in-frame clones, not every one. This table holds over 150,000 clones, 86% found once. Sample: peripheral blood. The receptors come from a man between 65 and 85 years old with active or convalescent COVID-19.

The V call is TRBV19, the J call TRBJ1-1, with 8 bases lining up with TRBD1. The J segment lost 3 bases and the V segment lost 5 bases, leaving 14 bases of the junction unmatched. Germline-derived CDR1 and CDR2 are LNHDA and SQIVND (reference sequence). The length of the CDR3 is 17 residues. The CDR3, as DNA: TGTGCCAGTAGTCGGCCGACGGACAGGGCTGTAGACACTGAAGCTTTCTTT. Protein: CASSRPTDRAVDTEAFF.

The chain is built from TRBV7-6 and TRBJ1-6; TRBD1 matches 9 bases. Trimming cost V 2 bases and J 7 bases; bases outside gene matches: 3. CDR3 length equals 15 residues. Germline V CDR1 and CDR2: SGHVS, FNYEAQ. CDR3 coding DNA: TGTGCCAGCAGCTTAACCGGGACAGGGAATTCACCCCTCCACTTT. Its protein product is CASSLTGTGNSPLHF.

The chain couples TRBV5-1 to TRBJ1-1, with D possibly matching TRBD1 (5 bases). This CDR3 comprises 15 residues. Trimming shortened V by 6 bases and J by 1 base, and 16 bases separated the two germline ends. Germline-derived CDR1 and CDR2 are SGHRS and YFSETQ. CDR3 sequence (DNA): TGCGCCAGCACCCCTGGGGCGGCCCAGAACACTGAAGCTTTCTTT. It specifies CASTPGAAQNTEAFF.

This chain's CDR3 is CASSPGARSPLHF. CDR3 DNA: TGTGCCAGCAGTCCAGGGGCCCGGTCACCCCTCCACTTT. This chain links TRBV6-6 with TRBJ1-6, with D perhaps TRBD1 (6 bases). CDR1 and CDR2 (germline): MNHNY, SVGAGI (reference sequence). The CDR3 is 13 residues long. The V end lost 5 bases, the J end lost 10 bases, and 12 bases lay between the germline ends.

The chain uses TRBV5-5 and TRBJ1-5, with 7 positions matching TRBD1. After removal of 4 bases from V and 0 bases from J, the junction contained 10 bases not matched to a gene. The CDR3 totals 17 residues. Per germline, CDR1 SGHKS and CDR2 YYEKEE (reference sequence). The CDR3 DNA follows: TGTGCCAGCAGCCCTTTTTCACAGGGGTATAGCAATCAGCCCCAGCATTTT. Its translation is CASSPFSQGYSNQPQHF.

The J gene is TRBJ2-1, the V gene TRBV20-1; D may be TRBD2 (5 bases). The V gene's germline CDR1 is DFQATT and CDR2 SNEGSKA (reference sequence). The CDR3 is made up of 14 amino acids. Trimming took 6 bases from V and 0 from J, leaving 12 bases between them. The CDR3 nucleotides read TGCAGTGCAAGTCCGGGGAGCTCCTACAATGAGCAGTTCTTC. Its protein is CSASPGSSYNEQFF.

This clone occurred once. Here the CDR3 DNA reads TGCAGCGTTCTTGCAGAGAACACCGGGGAGCTGTTTTTT. Its protein is CSVLAENTGELFF. The rearrangement links TRBV29-1 to TRBJ2-2, with D hard to call. This CDR3 region has 13 residues. Germline CDR1 reads SQVTM; CDR2 reads ANQGSEA. The V gene lost 5 bases and the J gene lost 1 base, with 8 bases spanning the gap.

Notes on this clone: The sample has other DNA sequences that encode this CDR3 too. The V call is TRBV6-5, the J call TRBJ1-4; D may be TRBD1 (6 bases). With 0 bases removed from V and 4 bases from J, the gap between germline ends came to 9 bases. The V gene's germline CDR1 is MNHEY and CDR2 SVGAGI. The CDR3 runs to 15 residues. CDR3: CASSYSGRGNEKLFF. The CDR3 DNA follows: TGTGCCAGCAGTTACTCGGGCAGGGGTAATGAAAAACTGTTTTTT.

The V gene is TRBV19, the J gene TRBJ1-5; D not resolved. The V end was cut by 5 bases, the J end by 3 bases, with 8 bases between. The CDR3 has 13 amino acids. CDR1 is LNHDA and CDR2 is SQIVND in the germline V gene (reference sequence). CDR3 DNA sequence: TGTGCCAGTAGTCCGGAGGTCAATCAGCCCCAGCATTTT. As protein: CASSPEVNQPQHF.

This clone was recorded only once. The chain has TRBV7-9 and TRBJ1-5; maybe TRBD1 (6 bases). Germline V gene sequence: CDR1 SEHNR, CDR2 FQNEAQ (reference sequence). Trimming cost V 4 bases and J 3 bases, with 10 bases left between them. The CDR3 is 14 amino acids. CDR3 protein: CASSSTGNNQPQHF. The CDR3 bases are TGTGCCAGCAGCTCTACAGGGAACAATCAGCCCCAGCATTTT.

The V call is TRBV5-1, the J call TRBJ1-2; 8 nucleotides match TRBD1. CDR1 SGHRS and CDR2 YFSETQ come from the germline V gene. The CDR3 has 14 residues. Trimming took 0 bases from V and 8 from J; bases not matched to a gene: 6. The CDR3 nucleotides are TGCGCCAGCAGCTTGGACAGGGGGACGGAAGGCTACACCTTC. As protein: CASSLDRGTEGYTF.

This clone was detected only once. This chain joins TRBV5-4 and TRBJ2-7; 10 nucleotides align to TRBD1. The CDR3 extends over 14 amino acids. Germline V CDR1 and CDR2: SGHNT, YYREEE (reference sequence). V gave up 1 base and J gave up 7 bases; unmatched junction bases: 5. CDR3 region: CASSLRTGGWEQYF. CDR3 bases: TGTGCCAGCAGCTTGCGGACAGGGGGGTGGGAGCAGTACTTC.

The CDR3 coding sequence is TGTGCCAGCAGCTTAGCGCTAGGCCCGAGCTCTGGAAACACCATATATTTT. Translated: CASSLALGPSSGNTIYF. The V gene is TRBV7-2, the J gene TRBJ1-3, with D hard to call. CDR1 is SGHTA and CDR2 is FQGNSA in the germline V gene. V lost 0 bases and J 0 bases, leaving 12 bases between the germline ends. The CDR3 extends over 17 amino acids.